This T cell receptor beta chain appears in the sequencing data of a study of T cell responses to AZD1222 COVID-19 vaccine. Study-level results: Only a handful of AZD1222 recipients, more than 5 in all, had baseline seropositivity. Most donors were white British and more were female, and clonal diversity was possibly underestimated.

This table comes from immunoSEQ multiplex PCR, and its TCRdb copy is limited to in-frame clones, with some not included. The sample has 150,000 to 250,000 clones, approximately 90% seen once; the top ten hold 3% to 4%. V gave up 2 bases and J gave up 0 bases, with 12 bases separating them. CDR3 size: 17 residues. Germline-derived CDR1 and CDR2 are SGDLS and YYNGEE. Turning to this clone: Its target is unknown.

The source material was peripheral blood, sampled 28 days after the second AZD1222 dose. The rearrangement joins TRBV9 to TRBJ2-6, with D perhaps TRBD2 (6 bases). The source of this sequence is an adult who received the AZD1222 COVID-19 vaccine. The DNA of the CDR3 is TGTGCCAGCAGCGTGGCCGGGACTTTCTCTGGGGCCAACGTCCTGACTTTC. This codes for CASSVAGTFSGANVLTF. Based on the CDR3 plus reference TRBV9 and TRBJ2-6, the full variable domain is DSGVTQTPKHLITATGQRVTLRCSPRSGDLSVYWYQQSLDQGLQFLIQYYNGEERAKGNILERFSAQQFPDLHSELNLSSLELGDSALYFCASSVAGTFSGANVLTFGAGSRLTVL.